This TCR beta chain was recorded in a study of high-grade serous ovarian cancer treatment subgroups. As for the study in general: On average, approximately 15,000 reads and thousands of unique TCR beta rearrangements were obtained per sample.

Tumor samples were obtained before definitive surgery or chemotherapy. Profiling relied on immunoSEQ multiplex PCR, and the TCRdb table lists in-frame clones only, not all of them. Here the sample spans just over 35,000 clones, 70% to 80% being singletons. Study-level results: Bulk tumor TCR sequencing gave no spatial information. Same-patient tumor repertoires overlapped at about 0.095 to 0.85; different patients barely overlapped. Higher neoantigen levels went with greater TCR clonal relatedness.

As concerns this clone: Its target is not known.

Material for sequencing was tumor tissue. This receptor was taken from a human donor with high-grade serous ovarian cancer.

CDR3 nucleotides: TGTGCCAGCAAACCGGACAGGGGAGGGGGAGAGACCCAGTACTTC. It codes for CASKPDRGGGETQYF. The rearrangement uses TRBV6-5 and TRBJ2-5; 9 bases align to TRBD1. This CDR3 spans 15 amino acids. With V trimmed by 7 bases and J by 4 bases, 10 bases remained unmatched. Germline CDR1 MNHEY, CDR2 SVGAGI.